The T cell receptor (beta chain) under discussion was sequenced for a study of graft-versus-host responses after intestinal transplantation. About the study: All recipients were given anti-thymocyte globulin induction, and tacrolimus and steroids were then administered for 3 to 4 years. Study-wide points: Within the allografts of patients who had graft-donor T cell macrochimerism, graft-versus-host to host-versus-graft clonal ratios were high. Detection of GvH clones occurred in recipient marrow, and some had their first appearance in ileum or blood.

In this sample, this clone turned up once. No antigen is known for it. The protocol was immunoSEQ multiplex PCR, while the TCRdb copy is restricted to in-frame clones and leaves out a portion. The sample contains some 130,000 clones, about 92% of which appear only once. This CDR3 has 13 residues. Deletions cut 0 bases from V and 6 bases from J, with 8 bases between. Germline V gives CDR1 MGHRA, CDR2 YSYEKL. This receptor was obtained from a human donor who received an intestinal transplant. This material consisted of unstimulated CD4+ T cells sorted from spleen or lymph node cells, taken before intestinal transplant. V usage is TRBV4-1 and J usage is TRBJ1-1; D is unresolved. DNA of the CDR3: TGCGCCAGCAGCCAAGACAGTCCGCCTGAAGCTTTCTTT. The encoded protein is CASSQDSPPEAFF.